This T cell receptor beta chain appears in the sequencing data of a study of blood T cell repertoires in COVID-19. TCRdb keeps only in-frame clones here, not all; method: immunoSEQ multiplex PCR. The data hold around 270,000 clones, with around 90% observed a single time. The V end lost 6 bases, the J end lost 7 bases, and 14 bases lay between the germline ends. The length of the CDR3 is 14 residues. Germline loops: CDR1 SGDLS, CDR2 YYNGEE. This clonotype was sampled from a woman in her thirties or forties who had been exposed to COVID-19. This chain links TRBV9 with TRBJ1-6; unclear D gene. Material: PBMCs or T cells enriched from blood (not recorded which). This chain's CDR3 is CASNRGTGNSPLHF. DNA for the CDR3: TGTGCCAGCAACCGGGGTACGGGAAATTCACCCCTCCACTTT.